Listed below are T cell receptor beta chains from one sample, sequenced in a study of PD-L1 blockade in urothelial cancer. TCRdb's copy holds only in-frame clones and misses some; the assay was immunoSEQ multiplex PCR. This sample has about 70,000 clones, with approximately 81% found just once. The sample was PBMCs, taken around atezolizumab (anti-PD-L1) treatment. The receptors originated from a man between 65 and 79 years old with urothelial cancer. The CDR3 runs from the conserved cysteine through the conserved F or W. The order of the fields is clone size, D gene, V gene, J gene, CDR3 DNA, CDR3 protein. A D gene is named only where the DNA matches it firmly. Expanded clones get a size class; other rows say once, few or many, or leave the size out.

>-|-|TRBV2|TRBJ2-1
TGTGCCAGCAGTGACAAGGGGGTCAATGAGCAGTTCTTC
CASSDKGVNEQFF
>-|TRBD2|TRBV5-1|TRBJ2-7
TGCGCCAGCAGCAAAACGCCTACTAGCGGGGGTTCCTACGAGCAGTACTTC
CASSKTPTSGGSYEQYF
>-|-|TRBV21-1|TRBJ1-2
TGTGCCAGCAGCAACATATCCAGGGAATGGGACTATGGCTACACCTTC
CASSNISREWDYGYTF
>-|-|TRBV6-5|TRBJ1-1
TGTGCCAGCAAATCGTCTACTAACACTGAAGCTTTCTTT
CASKSSTNTEAFF
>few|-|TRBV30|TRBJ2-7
TGTGCCTGGACCGGAGCCTACGAGCAGTACTTC
CAWTGAYEQYF
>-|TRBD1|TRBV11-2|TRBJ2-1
TGTGCCAGCAGCTTGCTCTACAGGGGACCCTACAATGAGCAGTTCTTC
CASSLLYRGPYNEQFF
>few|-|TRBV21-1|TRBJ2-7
TGTGCCAGCAGCCGCCTACAGGGTCCTCCCGGCGAGCAGTACTTC
CASSRLQGPPGEQYF
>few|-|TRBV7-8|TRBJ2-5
TGTGCCAGCAGCTTATTGCTGGCGGCACCCCAAGAGACCCAGTACTTC
CASSLLLAAPQETQYF
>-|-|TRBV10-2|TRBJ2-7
TGCGCCAGCAGTGAGCTCGGCGGGTCCTACGAGCAGTACTTC
CASSELGGSYEQYF
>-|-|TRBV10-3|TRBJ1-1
TGTGCCATGGGGCAGGGGTACACTGAAGCTTTCTTT
CAMGQGYTEAFF
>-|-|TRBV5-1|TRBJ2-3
TGCGCCAGCAGCTTCGGGGGAAAGAAGGCAGATACGCAGTATTTT
CASSFGGKKADTQYF
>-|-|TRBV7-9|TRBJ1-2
TGTGCCAGCAGCTTAGGTTCTGGGGGACTTAACTATGGCTACACCTTC
CASSLGSGGLNYGYTF
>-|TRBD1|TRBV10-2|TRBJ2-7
TGCGCCAGCAGAGAGTACGGGACAGTTCAGTACTTC
CASREYGTVQYF
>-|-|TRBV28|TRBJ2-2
TGTGCCAGCAGTCTCCCTCAGGGGACCGGGGAGCTGTTTTTT
CASSLPQGTGELFF
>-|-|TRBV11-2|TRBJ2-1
TGTGCCAGCAGCTATCTTTACCAGCGGGTACGCAATGAGCAGTTCTTC
CASSYLYQRVRNEQFF
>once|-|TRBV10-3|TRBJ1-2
TGTGCCATCAGTGAGCCCCCCACAGGGCTGGGCTACACCTTC
CAISEPPTGLGYTF
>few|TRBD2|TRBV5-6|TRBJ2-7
TGTGCCAGCAGCTTGGGATGGACTAGCGGTCCCTACGAGCAGTACTTC
CASSLGWTSGPYEQYF
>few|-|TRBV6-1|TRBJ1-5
TGTGCCAGCAGCCCAGCGGGGCTGAGCAATCAGCCCCAGCATTTT
CASSPAGLSNQPQHF
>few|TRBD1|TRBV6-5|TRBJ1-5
TGTGCCAGCAGTCCCCGGACAGGGGGTCAGCCCCAGCATTTT
CASSPRTGGQPQHF
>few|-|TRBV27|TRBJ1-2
TGTGCCAGCAGTCCGGCGCCCCAGGGAAAAGGCGGCTACACCTTC
CASSPAPQGKGGYTF
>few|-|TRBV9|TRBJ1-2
TGTGCCAGCAGCGTAGCAGGGGTCTATGGCTACACCTTC
CASSVAGVYGYTF
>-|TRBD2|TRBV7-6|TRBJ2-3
TGTGCCAGCAGCCCGAGCGGGAGTGGCACAGATACGCAGTATTTT
CASSPSGSGTDTQYF
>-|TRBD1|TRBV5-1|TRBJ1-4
TGCGCCAGCAGTTGCCTTGACAGGGATAGAAGATTTCCGGAAAAACTGTTTTTT
CASSCLDRDRRFPEKLFF
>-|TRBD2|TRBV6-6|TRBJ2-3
TGTGCCAGCAGCGGACTAGCGGCGTTCGGCACAGATACGCAGTATTTT
CASSGLAAFGTDTQYF
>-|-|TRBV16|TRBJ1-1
TGTGCCAGCAGCCCAACGGGGGAGAACACTGAAGCTTTCTTT
CASSPTGENTEAFF
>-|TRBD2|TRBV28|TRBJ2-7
TGTGCCAGCAGTTTACTAGCGGGAGCCCACGAGCAGTACTTC
CASSLLAGAHEQYF
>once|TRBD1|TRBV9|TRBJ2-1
TGTGCCAGCAGCTCACAGGGGGCAGCCTACAATGAGCAGTTCTTC
CASSSQGAAYNEQFF
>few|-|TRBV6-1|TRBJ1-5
TGTGCCAGCAGTGTCCAGACTCTGATTCTCAATAGCAATCAGCCCCAGCATTTT
CASSVQTLILNSNQPQHF
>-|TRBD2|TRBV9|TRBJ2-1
TGTGCCAGCAGCGTAGCAAGCGGGAGATCCTACAATGAGCAGTTCTTC
CASSVASGRSYNEQFF
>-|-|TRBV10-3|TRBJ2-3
TGTGCCATCAGTGGGGGGCAGGGGCGGTCTACGCAGTATTTT
CAISGGQGRSTQYF
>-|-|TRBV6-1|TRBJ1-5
TGTGCCAGCAGTCAATCGCGGGGGAGCAATCAGCCCCAGCATTTT
CASSQSRGSNQPQHF
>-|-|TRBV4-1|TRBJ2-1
TGCGCCAGCAGCCAAAGCCCGGGGACCTACAATGAGCAGTTCTTC
CASSQSPGTYNEQFF
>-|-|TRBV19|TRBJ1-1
TGTGCCAGTAGTAACCCCCGGGGCACTGAAGCTTTCTTT
CASSNPRGTEAFF
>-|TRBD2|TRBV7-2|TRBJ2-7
TGTGCCAGCAGCTTAGCGGCCGGGAGGGCTGCCTACGAGCAGTACTTC
CASSLAAGRAAYEQYF
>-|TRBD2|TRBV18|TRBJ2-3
TGTGCCAGCTCACCACTTTTTACTAGCGGGAATCCCACAGATACGCAGTATTTT
CASSPLFTSGNPTDTQYF
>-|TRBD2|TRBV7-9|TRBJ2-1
TGTGCCAGCAGCCGCTCGGCTAGCGGGAGGAGGGATGAGCAGTTCTTC
CASSRSASGRRDEQFF
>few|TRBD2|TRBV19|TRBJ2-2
TGTGCCAGTAGTATAGGTGGACTAGCGGGAGCCCCGAACACCGGGGAGCTGTTTTTT
CASSIGGLAGAPNTGELFF
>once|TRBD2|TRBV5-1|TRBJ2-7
TGCGCCAGCAGCTTCGGGACTAGTCGCTACGAGCAGTACTTC
CASSFGTSRYEQYF
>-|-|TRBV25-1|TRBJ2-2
TGTGCCAGCAGCCCATATCGAGTCAGGGGCACCGGGGAGCTGTTTTTT
CASSPYRVRGTGELFF
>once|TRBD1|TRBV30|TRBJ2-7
TGTGCCTGGAGTGTACCCCCAGGGGGCGAGCAGTACTTC
CAWSVPPGGEQYF
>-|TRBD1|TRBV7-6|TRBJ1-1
TGTGCCAGCAGCGAAAGACCGACAGGGGTGAACACTGAAGCTTTCTTT
CASSERPTGVNTEAFF
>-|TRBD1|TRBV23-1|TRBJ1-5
TGCGCCAGCACCTTCGGGACAGGAATGACTCAGCCCCAGCATTTT
CASTFGTGMTQPQHF
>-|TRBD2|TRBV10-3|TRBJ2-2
TGTGCCATCAGTGGTACTGGCGGGAGGGCCGTCACCGGGGAGCTGTTTTTT
CAISGTGGRAVTGELFF
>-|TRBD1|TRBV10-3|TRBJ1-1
TGTGCCATCAGGACGACAGGGAGGAACACTGAAGCTTTCTTT
CAIRTTGRNTEAFF
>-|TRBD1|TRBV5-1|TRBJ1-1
TGCGCCAGCAGCCCAAGACAGGGTTTCACTGAAGCTTTCTTT
CASSPRQGFTEAFF
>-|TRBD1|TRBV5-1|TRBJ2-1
TGCGCCAGCAGCTTGGTCACAGGGGCCTACAATGAGCAGTTCTTC
CASSLVTGAYNEQFF
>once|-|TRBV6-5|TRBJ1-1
TGTGCCAGCAGTTACCGACAGGTCCCTATGAACACTGAAGCTTTCTTT
CASSYRQVPMNTEAFF
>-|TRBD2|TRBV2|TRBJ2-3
TGTGCCAGCAGTGCCTTAGCGGGAGGGGGCACAGATACGCAGTATTTT
CASSALAGGGTDTQYF
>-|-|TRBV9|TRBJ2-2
TGTGCCAGCAGCGTTGGCGGGACCGTCGGGGAGCTGTTTTTT
CASSVGGTVGELFF